What follows is one TCR beta chain and its context. The antigen remains unidentified. CDR1 is DFQATT, CDR2 SNEGSKA, per germline (reference sequence). This CDR3 comprises 15 residues. Trimming removed 0 bases from V and 6 bases from J; junction bases left unmatched: 7. This specimen belongs to a study of metastatic and nonmetastatic thyroid tumors. Study information: Malignant thyroid and benign thyroid patients provided blood and tumor or nodule tissue whose repertoires were compared.

Whole-study results and caveats: TCR beta diversity was reportedly significantly higher in malignant thyroid tumors than benign nodules, in blood and tumor.

Patients had received no treatment of any kind before thyroid surgery. Original methodology: Between-group CDR3 differences, defined by clinicopathological status, yielded a distant-metastasis classifier for papillary thyroid cancer. TCRdb reprocessed the PCR reads using MiXCR. The V and J calls, along with clone size, are taken from TCRdb and not from the paper's own processing. The table includes a few thousand clones, around a quarter detected once. The sequence derives from a male donor with papillary thyroid cancer or a benign thyroid nodule (not recorded which). Some clones in this sample may be carry-over from other donors' samples. The specimen sequenced was adjacent normal tissue. The chain employs TRBV20-1 and TRBJ2-7, with TRBD1 identical over 11 bases. This CDR3 reads CSARDPDRGLFEQYF. The CDR3 nucleotides read TGCAGTGCTAGAGATCCGGACAGGGGGCTGTTCGAGCAGTACTTC.